This TCR beta chain was identified in a study of T cell changes during pregnancy in multiple sclerosis (dated by TCRdb to 2018 to 2020). Turning to the overall study: The study examined how the T cell repertoire changed over the course of pregnancy in women with multiple sclerosis.

The library relied on the immunoSEQ multiplex PCR assay. In its TCRdb copy, this immuneACCESS table keeps in-frame sequences only and misses some clones. Where compared with another copy, unresolved V genes explain less than half of these, and the others have no known cause. The table for this sample lists fewer than 90,000 clones; about 94% of them were counted only once. The top ten constitute around 0.84% of the sample. Worth noting for this clone: Its antigen is currently not known. The sample holds no much larger clone one base away, and base qualities are not on file.

A distance of 12 bases separates the germline ends of V and J, which lose 2 bases and 3 bases respectively. The CDR3, cysteine through phenylalanine, is 14 amino acids long. The only DNA kept is the CDR3, 42 bases in frame from the first base. Taken from the germline V gene, the CDR1 and CDR2 loops are SGHRS and YFSETQ. The receptor chain draws on TRBV5-1 and TRBJ2-7, and TRBD1 may be the D gene, going by 6 matching bases. The source of this sequence is a female donor with multiple sclerosis, enrolled in a pregnancy study. The material sequenced was peripheral blood, taken in the third trimester of pregnancy. The CDR3 protein sequence reads: CASSFRGGLYEQYF. The DNA sequence is as follows: TGCGCCAGCAGCTTTCGTGGGGGCCTCTACGAGCAGTACTTC.